The 7 T cell receptor beta chains presented below share a single source sample, sequenced in a study of technical replicates of blood from several donors (dated by TCRdb to 2016 to 2017). The library came from the immunoSEQ multiplex PCR assay. This immuneACCESS table, as held by TCRdb, lists in-frame sequences with V and J called but not all clones. Of the missing ones, under half trace to an unresolved V gene in checked studies; the others have no known cause. The sample contains roughly 70,000 clones, 93% of them found a single time. Together, the top ten hold 0.2% to 0.3% of the sample. The material sequenced was T cells isolated from PBMCs. These TCRs come from a human donor in good health.

The chain couples TRBV5-1 to TRBJ2-3, with 7 bases that match TRBD2. From germline, CDR1 is SGHRS and CDR2 YFSETQ. The CDR3 has 15 amino acids. The junction had 3 bases not matched to a gene; V was cut back by 0 bases and J by 2 bases. DNA of the CDR3: TGCGCCAGCAGCTTGGGGGCGGGAGACACAGATACGCAGTATTTT. Translating it yields CASSLGAGDTDTQYF.

This chain uses TRBV6-5 with TRBJ2-2; D remains ambiguous. Trimming pared 9 bases from V and 0 bases from J, leaving 2 bases between. The CDR3 covers 11 residues. Germline V gene sequence: CDR1 MNHEY, CDR2 SVGAGI. The CDR3 DNA is TGTGCCAGTACGAACACCGGGGAGCTGTTTTTT. Its translation is CASTNTGELFF.

The V gene is TRBV30, the J gene TRBJ2-7, with D maybe TRBD1 (6 bases). Between the trimmed V and J ends, which lost 3 bases and 1 base, there was a span of 13 bases. Looked up from germline, CDR1 is GTSNPN and CDR2 is SVGIG (reference sequence). The CDR3 extends over 14 amino acids. CDR3 nucleotide sequence: TGTGCCTGGAGGAGGGCAGGACAGTCCTACGAGCAGTACTTC. Protein: CAWRRAGQSYEQYF.

The chain recombines TRBV30 with TRBJ1-1; 9 nucleotides match TRBD1. Germline V gene data show CDR1 as GTSNPN and CDR2 as SVGIG (reference sequence). This CDR3 comprises 14 residues. V lost 0 bases to trimming and J lost 6 bases; unmatched junction nucleotides: 5. CDR3 DNA: TGTGCCTGGAGTGTACACGGGACAGGGTCTGAAGCTTTCTTT. It specifies CAWSVHGTGSEAFF.

The chain couples TRBV27 to TRBJ2-2; 9 bases are a match to TRBD1. Germline assignment: CDR1 MNHEY and CDR2 SMNVEV (reference sequence). The CDR3 is 17 amino acids. Unmatched junction bases numbered 10, after V lost 8 bases and J lost 0 bases. The CDR3 here is CASSIRGQGTNTGELFF. Here the CDR3 DNA reads TGTGCCAGCTCAATTCGTGGACAGGGGACGAACACCGGGGAGCTGTTTTTT.

V gene TRBV9 combines with J gene TRBJ1-1, with D possibly being TRBD1 (5 bases). Germline CDR1 and CDR2: SGDLS and YYNGEE. There are 14 residues in the CDR3. With 5 bases removed from V and 4 bases from J, the gap between germline ends came to 15 bases. For the CDR3, the DNA is TGTGCCAGCAGGCCGGGACTCCGGCCCACTGAAGCTTTCTTT. This encodes CASRPGLRPTEAFF.

V and J are TRBV19 and TRBJ1-1, with 8 bases fitting TRBD1. Germline V gene lookup returns CDR1 LNHDA and CDR2 SQIVND (reference sequence). This CDR3 contains 19 residues. The V and J ends lost 0 bases and 6 bases, in that order; junction bases with no gene match: 18. The CDR3, as DNA: TGTGCCAGTAGTATAGACCCGAACGGACAGGGCGAAACATTCGCTGAAGCTTTCTTT. Its protein is CASSIDPNGQGETFAEAFF.